This T cell receptor (beta chain) emerged from a study of T-cell reconstitution after alpha-beta-depleted transplantation in children. This clonotype has only a few counts. V was trimmed by 5 bases and J by 7 bases, leaving 12 bases between them. Germline CDR1 and CDR2: SGHTA and FQGNSA. The length of the CDR3 is 12 residues. Unique molecular identifiers were incorporated during preparation of the TCRbeta library. Via MiXCR, TCRdb re-called the PCR reads, giving one row per CDR3 protein. The table includes 640,000 or so distinct CDR3 sequences, roughly 17% detected once. This specimen was PBMCs from the stem cell graft donor, taken from the stem cell graft. The sequence was collected from a human donor who donated a stem cell graft to a child with acute myeloid leukemia. The chain recombines TRBV7-2 with TRBJ2-7; D gene ambiguous. The CDR3 region has the DNA TGTGCCAGCAGCCCAATCATGTGGGAGCAGTACTTC. This translates into CASSPIMWEQYF.